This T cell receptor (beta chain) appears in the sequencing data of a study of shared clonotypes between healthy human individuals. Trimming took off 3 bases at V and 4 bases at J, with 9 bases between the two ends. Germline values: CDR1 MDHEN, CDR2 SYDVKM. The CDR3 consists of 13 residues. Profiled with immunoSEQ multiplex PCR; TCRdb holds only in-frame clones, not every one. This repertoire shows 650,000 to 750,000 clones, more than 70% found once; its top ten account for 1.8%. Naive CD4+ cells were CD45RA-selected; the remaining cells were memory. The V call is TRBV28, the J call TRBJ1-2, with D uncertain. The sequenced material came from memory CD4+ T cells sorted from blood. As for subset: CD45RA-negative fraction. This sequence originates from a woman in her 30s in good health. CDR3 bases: TGTGCCAGCAGTTTGCCGGGCTTCTATGGCTACACCTTC. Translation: CASSLPGFYGYTF.